This TCR beta chain was profiled in a study of shared clonotypes between healthy human individuals (dated by TCRdb to about 2020). Concerning the study at large: Two women and a few men aged 18 to 49 years were included in the cohort. For each donor, CD4 naive and CD4 memory were each given three plates, CD8 naive was given two plates, and CD8 memory was given one plate. To estimate repertoire size and how much clonotypes are shared between individuals, the study performed deep sequencing of blood TCR repertoires from a handful of healthy adults. To increase sequencing depth and limit assay-specific biases, TCR repertoire library preparation and sequencing were carried out by different laboratories using diverse techniques. Each donor's leukapheresis produced roughly between roughly 0.85 and 10 billion PBMCs.

Findings and caveats that apply to the study as a whole: Because the study included a small number of donors, the genetic and exposure-history diversity represented was limited. Sampling was limited to blood, and TCR repertoires in tissue likely differ from TCR repertoires in blood. Based on pairwise subsampling, the degree of clonotype sharing among donors was expected to be affected by sequencing depth. Compared with non-shared clonotypes, the clonotypes found in all four sorted-subset donors had higher generation probabilities. Incomplete sequencing was indicated by rarefaction of sorted-subset datasets, despite the large sequencing depth. Larger estimated clonotype richness was generally found for naive subsets than for memory subsets. When a few donors were compared, the shared fraction of clonotypes was 5% to 6.5% for naive CD4, less than 4% for naive CD8, 2.3% for memory CD4, and about 0.36% for memory CD8.

Using the deep immunoSEQ assay, TCR CDR3 regions were amplified from genomic DNA by multiplex PCR. For each cell subset, the extracted genomic DNA was distributed evenly across all wells of several immunoSEQ 96-well plates, and each plate served as one replicate. For sorted subsets, 150 to 250 ng genomic DNA, equal to some 28,000 T cell genomes, was loaded into each replicate PCR. Purified libraries were quantified with a Qubit 3.0 fluorometer, sized on a Bioanalyzer 2100, and re-quantified with the KAPA Library Quantification kit. Every immunoSEQ 96-well plate was sequenced on a dedicated single-read 150-cycle Illumina NextSeq 550 flow cell. As for the original processing: Because the immunoSEQ output held only junctional sequences and lacked quality scores, the filtering could not match the filtering applied to full-length reads. Sequences were annotated with PyIR, a Python wrapper for IgBLAST v1.9, using IMGT germline references to assign V/J genes and CDR3. Any read was removed if the V/J assignment was weak (E-value above 1e-6), the CDR3 was missing, or the read contained stop codons, out-of-frame junctions, or ambiguous translated residues. V3J clonotypes were defined as sequences sharing an identical inferred V gene, J gene, and CDR3 amino acid sequence. To compute the percentage overlap between repertoires, the number of shared unique clonotypes was divided by the size of the smaller repertoire. Richness of each repertoire was evaluated using RTK rarefaction, the Chao1 estimator, and Recon v2.1 estimates of unobserved clonotypes. Generation probabilities were computed with OLGA for all TCRbeta clonotypes obtained by the gDNA method from a handful of donors. As stored in TCRdb, this immuneACCESS dataset retains in-frame rearrangements with V and J assigned. A fraction of the clones does not appear; measured against another copy, unresolved V genes explain less than half of the discrepancy, and the remainder lacks a known reason. The V and J calls and clone size come from that table; D and trimming were worked out from the DNA. In this sample the table shows approximately 2,200,000 clones, under 95% of which occur a single time. Of the sample, approximately 1.7% is held by the ten largest clones.

Spanning cysteine to phenylalanine, the CDR3 consists of 14 amino acids. The sequence is cut down to CDR3 DNA, 42 bases in frame from base 1. The germline V gene (reference sequence) provides CDR1 LNHNV and CDR2 YYDKDF. V is cut by 4 bases and J by 1 base, and the space between the germline ends is 7 bases. Worth noting for this clone: Its binding antigen is unknown. Per-base quality was not reported, and no clone a single base away is much larger than it.

CD8 naive samples were obtained by positive selection for CCR7 among CD45RO-negative cells, yielding a CD45RA+CCR7+ population from which TemRA cells were excluded. Healthy HIV-negative adults with no recently reported acute infections or vaccinations were included as donors. All donors were Caucasian adults living in Nashville, Tennessee, USA. Blood was collected by leukapheresis, and PBMCs were isolated by Ficoll-Histopaque density gradient centrifugation and then cryopreserved in liquid nitrogen vapor phase. Purity and quantity of every magnetically sorted T cell population were checked by analytical flow cytometry. Genomic DNA was isolated from each sorted fraction and quantified by UV absorbance on a Nanodrop 2000c.

Sequenced: naive CD8+ T cells from PBMCs. The sample's cell subset or site label, in plain terms: CD45RA+CCR7+. Recombination joined TRBV15 with TRBJ2-2, with no confident D gene call. This TCR came from a man younger than 35 in good health. Some clones in this sample may be carry-over from other donors' samples. The DNA is as follows: TGTGCCACCAGCATAACAAGGAACACCGGGGAGCTGTTTTTT. Translated, it gives CATSITRNTGELFF.